The entry below describes one T cell receptor beta chain. Per the authors' pipeline: Amplification of reference gene primers was used by the study to estimate nucleated cell counts. Repertoires were generated with immunoSEQ multiplex PCR, while TCRdb's copy carries only in-frame clones and drops some. V, J and clone size reflect that table, while D and trimming were determined from the DNA. The top ten clones hold approximately 1.2% of a sample with 200,000 to 300,000 clones, more than 70% of them seen once. The data were taken from a study of blood T cell repertoires in COVID-19. Study details: T cells, B-cell-depleted T cells, or PBMCs supplied cDNA or gDNA.

CDR3 length: 16 residues. Per germline, CDR1 SGHTA and CDR2 FQGNSA. V lost 3 bases and J lost 5, with 16 bases in between. The study recruited people aged 18 to 89 years across roughly 25 US areas. This TCR came from a middle-aged woman with acute COVID-19. V is TRBV7-2 and J is TRBJ2-2; TRBD2 might be the D (6 bases). Input material: PBMCs or T cells enriched from blood (not recorded which). In DNA form, the CDR3 reads TGTGCCAGCAGCTTTCAGGGAGGCGTACTAACCGGGGAGCTGTTTTTT. Amino acid sequence: CASSFQGGVLTGELFF.